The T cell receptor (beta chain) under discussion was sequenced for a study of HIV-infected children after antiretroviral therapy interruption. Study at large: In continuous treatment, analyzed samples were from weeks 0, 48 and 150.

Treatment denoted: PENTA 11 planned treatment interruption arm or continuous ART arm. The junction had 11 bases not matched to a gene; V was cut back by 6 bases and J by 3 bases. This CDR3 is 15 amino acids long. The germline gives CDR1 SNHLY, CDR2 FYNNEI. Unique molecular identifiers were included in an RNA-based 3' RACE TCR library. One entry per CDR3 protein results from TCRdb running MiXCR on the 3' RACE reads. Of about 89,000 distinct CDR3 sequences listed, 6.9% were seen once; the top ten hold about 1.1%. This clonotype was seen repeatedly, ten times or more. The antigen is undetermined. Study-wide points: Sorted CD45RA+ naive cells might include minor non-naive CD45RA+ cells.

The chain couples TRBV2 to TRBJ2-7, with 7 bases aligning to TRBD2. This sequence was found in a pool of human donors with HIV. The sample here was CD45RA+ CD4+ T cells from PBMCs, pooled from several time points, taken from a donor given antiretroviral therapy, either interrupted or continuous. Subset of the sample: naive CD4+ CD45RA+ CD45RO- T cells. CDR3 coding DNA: TGTGCCAGCAGGGGGGGGACCTACCAGGACTACGAGCAGTACTTC. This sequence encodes CASRGGTYQDYEQYF.